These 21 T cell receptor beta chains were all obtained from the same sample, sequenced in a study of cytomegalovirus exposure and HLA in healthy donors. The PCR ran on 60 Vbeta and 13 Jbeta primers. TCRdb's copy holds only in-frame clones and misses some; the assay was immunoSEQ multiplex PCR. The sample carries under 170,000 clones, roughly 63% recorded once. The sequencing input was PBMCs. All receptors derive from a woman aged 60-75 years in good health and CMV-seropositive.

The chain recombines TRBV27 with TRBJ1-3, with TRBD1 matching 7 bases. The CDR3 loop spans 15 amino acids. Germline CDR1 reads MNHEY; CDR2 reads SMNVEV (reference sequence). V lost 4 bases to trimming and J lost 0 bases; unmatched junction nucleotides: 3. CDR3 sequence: CASSSNRGSGNTIYF. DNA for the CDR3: TGTGCCAGCAGTTCCAACAGGGGCTCTGGAAACACCATATATTTT.

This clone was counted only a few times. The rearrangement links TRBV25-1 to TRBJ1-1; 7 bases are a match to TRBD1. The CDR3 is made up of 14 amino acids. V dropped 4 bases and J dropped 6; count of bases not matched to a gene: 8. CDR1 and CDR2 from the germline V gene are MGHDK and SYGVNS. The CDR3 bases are TGTGCCAGCAGTGCTTATACAGGGGCCGCTGAAGCTTTCTTT. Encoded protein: CASSAYTGAAEAFF. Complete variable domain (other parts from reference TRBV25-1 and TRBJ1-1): EADIYQTPRYLVIGTGKKITLECSQTMGHDKMYWYQQDPGMELHLIHYSYGVNSTEKGDLSSESTVSRIRTEHFPLTLESARPSHTSQYLCASSAYTGAAEAFFGQGTRLTVV.

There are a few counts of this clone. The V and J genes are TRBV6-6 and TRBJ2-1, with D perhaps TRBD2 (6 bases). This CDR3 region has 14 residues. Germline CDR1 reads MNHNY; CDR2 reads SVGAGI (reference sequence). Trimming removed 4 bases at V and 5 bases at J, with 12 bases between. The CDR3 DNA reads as TGTGCCAGCAGTTTCCGGGGGAGAGACAATGAGCAGTTCTTC. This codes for CASSFRGRDNEQFF.

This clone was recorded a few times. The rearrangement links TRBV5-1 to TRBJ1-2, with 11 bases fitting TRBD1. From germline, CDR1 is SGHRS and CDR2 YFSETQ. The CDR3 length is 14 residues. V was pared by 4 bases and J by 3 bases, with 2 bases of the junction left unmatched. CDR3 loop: CASSRDRGYYGYTF. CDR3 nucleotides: TGCGCCAGCAGCCGGGACAGGGGGTACTATGGCTACACCTTC.

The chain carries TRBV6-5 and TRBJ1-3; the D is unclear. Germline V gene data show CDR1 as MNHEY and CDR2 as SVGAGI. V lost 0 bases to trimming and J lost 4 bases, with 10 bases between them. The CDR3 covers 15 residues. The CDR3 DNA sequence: TGTGCCAGCAGTTACTCTCAACACGGGGGAAACACCATATATTTT. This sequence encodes CASSYSQHGGNTIYF.

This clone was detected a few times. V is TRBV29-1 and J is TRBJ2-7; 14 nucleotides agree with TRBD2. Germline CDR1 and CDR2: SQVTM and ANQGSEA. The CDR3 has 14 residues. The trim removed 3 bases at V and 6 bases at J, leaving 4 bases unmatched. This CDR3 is CSVEEGLAGAEQYF. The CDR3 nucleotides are TGCAGCGTTGAGGAGGGACTAGCGGGAGCCGAGCAGTACTTC.

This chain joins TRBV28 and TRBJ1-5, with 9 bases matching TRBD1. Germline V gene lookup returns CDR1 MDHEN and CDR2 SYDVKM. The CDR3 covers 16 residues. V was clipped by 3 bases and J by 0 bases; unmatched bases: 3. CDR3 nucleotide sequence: TGTGCCAGCAGTTTGGTACAGGGGGCTAGCAATCAGCCCCAGCATTTT. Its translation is CASSLVQGASNQPQHF.

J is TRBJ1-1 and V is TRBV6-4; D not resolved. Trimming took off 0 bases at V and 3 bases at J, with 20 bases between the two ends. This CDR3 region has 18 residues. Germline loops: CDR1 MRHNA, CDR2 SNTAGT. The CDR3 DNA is TGTGCCAGCAGTGACTCGATAGCGAATATCAGCGGGGACACTGAAGCTTTCTTT. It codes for CASSDSIANISGDTEAFF.

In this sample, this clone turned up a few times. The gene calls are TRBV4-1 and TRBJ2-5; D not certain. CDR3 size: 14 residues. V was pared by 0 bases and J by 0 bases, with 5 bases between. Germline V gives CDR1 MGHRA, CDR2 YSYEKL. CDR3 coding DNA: TGCGCCAGCAGCCAAGAACTTAACCAAGAGACCCAGTACTTC. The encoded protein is CASSQELNQETQYF.

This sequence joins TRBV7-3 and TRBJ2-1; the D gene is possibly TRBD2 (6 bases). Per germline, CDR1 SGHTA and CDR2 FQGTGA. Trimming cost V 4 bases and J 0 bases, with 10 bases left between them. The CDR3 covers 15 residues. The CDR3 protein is CASSSLAVSYNEQFF. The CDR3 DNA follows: TGTGCCAGCAGCTCCTTAGCGGTCTCCTACAATGAGCAGTTCTTC. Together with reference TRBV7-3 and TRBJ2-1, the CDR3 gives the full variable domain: GAGVSQTPSNKVTEKGKYVELRCDPISGHTALYWYRQSLGQGPEFLIYFQGTGAADDSGLPNDRFFAVRPEGSVSTLKIQRTERGDSAVYLCASSSLAVSYNEQFFGPGTRLTVL.

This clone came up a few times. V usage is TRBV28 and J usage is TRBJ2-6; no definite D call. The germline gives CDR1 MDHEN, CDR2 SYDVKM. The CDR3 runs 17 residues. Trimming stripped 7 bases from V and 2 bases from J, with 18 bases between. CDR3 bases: TGTGCCAGCACCCGCGCTGGAGAGATAACTGGGGCCAACGTCCTGACTTTC. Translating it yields CASTRAGEITGANVLTF.

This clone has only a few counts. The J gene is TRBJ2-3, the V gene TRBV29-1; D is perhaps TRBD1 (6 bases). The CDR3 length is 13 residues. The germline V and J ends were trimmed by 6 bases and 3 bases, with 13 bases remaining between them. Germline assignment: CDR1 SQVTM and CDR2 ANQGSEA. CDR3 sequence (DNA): TGCAGCGTCGACCCACAGGGAACAGATACGCAGTATTTT. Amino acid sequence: CSVDPQGTDTQYF.

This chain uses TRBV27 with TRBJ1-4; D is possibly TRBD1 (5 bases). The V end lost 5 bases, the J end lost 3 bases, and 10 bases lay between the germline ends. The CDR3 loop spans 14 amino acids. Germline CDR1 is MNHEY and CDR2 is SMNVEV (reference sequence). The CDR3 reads CASSGGAANEKLFF. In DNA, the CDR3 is TGTGCCAGCAGTGGTGGGGCGGCTAATGAAAAACTGTTTTTT. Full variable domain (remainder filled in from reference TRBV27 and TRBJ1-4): EAQVTQNPRYLITVTGKKLTVTCSQNMNHEYMSWYRQDPGLGLRQIYYSMNVEVTDKGDVPEGYKVSRKEKRNFPLILESPSPNQTSLYFCASSGGAANEKLFFGSGTQLSVL.

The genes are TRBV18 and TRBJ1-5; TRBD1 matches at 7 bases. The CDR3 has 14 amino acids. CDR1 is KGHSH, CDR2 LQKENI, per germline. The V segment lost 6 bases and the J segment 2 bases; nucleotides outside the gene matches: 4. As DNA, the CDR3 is TGTGCCAGCTCTTCCGGGACAGGCAATCAGCCCCAGCATTTT. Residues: CASSSGTGNQPQHF.

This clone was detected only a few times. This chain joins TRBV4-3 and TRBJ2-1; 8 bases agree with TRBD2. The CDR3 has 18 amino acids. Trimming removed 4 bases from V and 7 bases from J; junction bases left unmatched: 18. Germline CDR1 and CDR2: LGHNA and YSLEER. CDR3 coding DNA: TGCGCCAGCAGCCTCGCCCCCCCCAACGGCGGGAGGAATAATGAGCAGTTCTTC. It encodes CASSLAPPNGGRNNEQFF.

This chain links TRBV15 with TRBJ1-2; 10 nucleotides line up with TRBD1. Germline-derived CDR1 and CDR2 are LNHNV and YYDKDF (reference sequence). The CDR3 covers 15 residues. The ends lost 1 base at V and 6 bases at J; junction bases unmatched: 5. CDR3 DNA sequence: TGTGCCACCAGCAGAGGTAGACAGGGGGCGGATGGCTACACCTTC. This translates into CATSRGRQGADGYTF.

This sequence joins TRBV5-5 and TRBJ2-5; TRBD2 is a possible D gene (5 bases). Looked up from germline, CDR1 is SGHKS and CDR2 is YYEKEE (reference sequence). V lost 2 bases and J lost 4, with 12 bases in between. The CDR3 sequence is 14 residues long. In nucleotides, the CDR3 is TGTGCCAGCAGCTTTGTAACAGAGGGAGAGACCCAGTACTTC. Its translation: CASSFVTEGETQYF.

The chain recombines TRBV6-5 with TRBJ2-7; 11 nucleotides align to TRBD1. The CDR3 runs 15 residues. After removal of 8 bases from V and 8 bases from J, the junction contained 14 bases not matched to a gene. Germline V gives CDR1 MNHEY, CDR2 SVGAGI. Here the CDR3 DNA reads TGTGCCAGCGGGGACAGGGGGGGTAGCGGGAGCAAGCAGTACTTC. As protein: CASGDRGGSGSKQYF.

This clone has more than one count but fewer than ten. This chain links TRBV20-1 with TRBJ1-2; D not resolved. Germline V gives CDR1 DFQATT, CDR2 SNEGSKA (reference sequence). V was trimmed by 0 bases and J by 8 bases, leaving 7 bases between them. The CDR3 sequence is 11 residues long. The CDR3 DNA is TGCAGTGCTAGAGATCCCCGGGGCTACACCTTC. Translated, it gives CSARDPRGYTF.

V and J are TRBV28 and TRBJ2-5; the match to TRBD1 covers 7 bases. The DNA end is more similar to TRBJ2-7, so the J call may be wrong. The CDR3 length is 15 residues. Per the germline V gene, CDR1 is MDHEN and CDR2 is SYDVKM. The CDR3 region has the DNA TGTGCCAGCAGTCCACACTACAGGGGAACAGACGAGCAGTACTTC. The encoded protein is CASSPHYRGTDEQYF.

This CDR3 reads CASSAGDTQYF. CDR3 nucleotides: TGTGCCAGCAGTGCCGGGGATACGCAGTATTTT. This chain uses TRBV2 with TRBJ2-3; D unclear. The CDR3 spans 11 residues. Per the germline V gene, CDR1 is SNHLY and CDR2 is FYNNEI. Deletions cut 4 bases from V and 6 bases from J, with 5 bases between.